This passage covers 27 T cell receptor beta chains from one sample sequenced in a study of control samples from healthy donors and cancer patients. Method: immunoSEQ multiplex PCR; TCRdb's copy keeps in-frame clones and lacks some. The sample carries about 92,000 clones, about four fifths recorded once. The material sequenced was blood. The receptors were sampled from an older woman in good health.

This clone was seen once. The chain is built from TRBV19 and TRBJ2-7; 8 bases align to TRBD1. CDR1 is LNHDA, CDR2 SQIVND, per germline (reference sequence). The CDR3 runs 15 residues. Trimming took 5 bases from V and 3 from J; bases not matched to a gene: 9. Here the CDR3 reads CASSALTGAGYEQYF. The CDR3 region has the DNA TGTGCCAGTAGTGCCCTGACAGGGGCCGGCTACGAGCAGTACTTC.

The CDR3 here is CASSPGLAGYYEQYF. The CDR3, as DNA: TGTGCCAGCAGCCCCGGACTAGCGGGTTACTACGAGCAGTACTTC. The chain employs TRBV14 and TRBJ2-7, with 11 bases identical to TRBD2. The CDR3 sequence is 15 residues long. CDR1 and CDR2 from the germline V gene are SGHDN and FVKESK. J lost 3 bases, V lost 4 bases, and 5 bases had no gene match.

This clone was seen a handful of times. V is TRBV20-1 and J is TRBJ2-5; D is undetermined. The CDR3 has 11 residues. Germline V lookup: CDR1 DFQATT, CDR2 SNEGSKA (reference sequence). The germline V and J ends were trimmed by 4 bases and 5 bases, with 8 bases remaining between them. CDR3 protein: CSAKEMETQYF. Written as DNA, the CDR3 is TGCAGTGCTAAAGAGATGGAGACCCAGTACTTC.

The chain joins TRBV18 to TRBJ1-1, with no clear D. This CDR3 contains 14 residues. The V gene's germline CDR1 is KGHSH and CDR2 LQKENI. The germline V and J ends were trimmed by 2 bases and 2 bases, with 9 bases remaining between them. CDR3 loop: CASSPNKLNTEAFF. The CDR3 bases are TGTGCCAGCTCACCAAATAAACTAAACACTGAAGCTTTCTTT.

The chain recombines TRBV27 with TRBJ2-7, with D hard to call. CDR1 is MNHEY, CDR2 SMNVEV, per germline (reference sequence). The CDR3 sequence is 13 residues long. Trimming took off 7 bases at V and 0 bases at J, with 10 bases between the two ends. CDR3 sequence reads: CASKFGSSYEQYF. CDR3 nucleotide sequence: TGTGCCAGCAAGTTTGGCAGCTCCTACGAGCAGTACTTC.

The CDR3 sequence: CASTVTGIAYGYTF. CDR3 nucleotides: TGTGCCAGCACCGTGACAGGGATCGCCTATGGCTACACCTTC. V usage is TRBV7-9 and J usage is TRBJ1-2, with 7 bases aligning to TRBD1. CDR1 is SEHNR and CDR2 is FQNEAQ in the germline V gene (reference sequence). After removal of 7 bases from V and 4 bases from J, the junction contained 9 bases not matched to a gene. The CDR3 is made up of 14 amino acids.

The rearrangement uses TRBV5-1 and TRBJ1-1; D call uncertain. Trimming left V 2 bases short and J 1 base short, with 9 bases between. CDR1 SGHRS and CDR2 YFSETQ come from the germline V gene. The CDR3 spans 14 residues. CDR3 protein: CASSLEGGNTEAFF. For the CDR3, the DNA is TGCGCCAGCAGCTTAGAGGGCGGGAACACTGAAGCTTTCTTT.

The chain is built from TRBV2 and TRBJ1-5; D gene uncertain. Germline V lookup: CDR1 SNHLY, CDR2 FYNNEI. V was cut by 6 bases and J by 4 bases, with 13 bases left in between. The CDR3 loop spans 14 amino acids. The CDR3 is CASSGTPTNQPQHF. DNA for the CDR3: TGTGCCAGCAGCGGAACCCCAACGAATCAGCCCCAGCATTTT.

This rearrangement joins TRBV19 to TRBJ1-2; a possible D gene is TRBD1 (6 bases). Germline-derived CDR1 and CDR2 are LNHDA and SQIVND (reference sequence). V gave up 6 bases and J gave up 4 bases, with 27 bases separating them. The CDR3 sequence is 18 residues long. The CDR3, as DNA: TGTGCCAGTAGAACCCAGGGGAAAGGAGACCAAGGGGTCTATGGCTACACCTTC. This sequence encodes CASRTQGKGDQGVYGYTF.

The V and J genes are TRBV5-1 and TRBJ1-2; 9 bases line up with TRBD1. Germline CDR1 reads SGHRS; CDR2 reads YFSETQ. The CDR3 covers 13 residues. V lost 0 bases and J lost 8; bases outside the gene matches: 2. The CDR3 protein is CASSLDRGPGYTF. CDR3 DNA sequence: TGCGCCAGCAGCTTGGACAGGGGGCCCGGCTACACCTTC.

The CDR3 loop is CASSFPGGSLSYNEQFF. Here the CDR3 DNA reads TGTGCCAGCAGTTTCCCGGGGGGGAGCCTCTCCTACAATGAGCAGTTCTTC. The chain has TRBV6-2 or TRBV6-3 and TRBJ2-1, with 8 positions matching TRBD2. The CDR3 length is 17 residues. V lost 4 bases, J lost 0 bases, and 8 bases stayed unmatched. Germline CDR1 MNHEY, CDR2 SVGEGT.

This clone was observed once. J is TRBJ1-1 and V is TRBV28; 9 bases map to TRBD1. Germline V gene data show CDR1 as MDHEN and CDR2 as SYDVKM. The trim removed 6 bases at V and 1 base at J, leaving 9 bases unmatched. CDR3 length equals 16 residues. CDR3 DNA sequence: TGTGCCAGCAGCTGGGACAGGGCATCCGGGAACACTGAAGCTTTCTTT. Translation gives CASSWDRASGNTEAFF.

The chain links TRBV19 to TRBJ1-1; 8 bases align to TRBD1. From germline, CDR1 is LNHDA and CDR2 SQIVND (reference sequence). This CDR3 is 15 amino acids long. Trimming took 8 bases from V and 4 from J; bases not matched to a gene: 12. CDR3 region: CASHLGAGGGTEAFF. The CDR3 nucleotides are TGTGCCAGTCACCTAGGGGCAGGGGGCGGCACTGAAGCTTTCTTT.

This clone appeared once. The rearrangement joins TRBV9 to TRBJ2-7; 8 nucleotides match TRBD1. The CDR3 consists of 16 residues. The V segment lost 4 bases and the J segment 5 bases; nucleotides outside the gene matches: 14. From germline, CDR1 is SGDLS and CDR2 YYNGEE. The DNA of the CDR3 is TGTGCCAGCAGCCTTCGTCCCGGGACAGGCGACCACGAGCAGTACTTC. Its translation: CASSLRPGTGDHEQYF. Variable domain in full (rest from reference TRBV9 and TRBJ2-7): DSGVTQTPKHLITATGQRVTLRCSPRSGDLSVYWYQQSLDQGLQFLIQYYNGEERAKGNILERFSAQQFPDLHSELNLSSLELGDSALYFCASSLRPGTGDHEQYFGPGTRLTVT.

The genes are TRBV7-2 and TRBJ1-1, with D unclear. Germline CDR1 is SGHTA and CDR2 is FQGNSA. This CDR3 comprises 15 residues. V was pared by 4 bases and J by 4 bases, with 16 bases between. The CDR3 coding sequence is TGTGCCAGCAGCTCAGAGGTAGGGCTGGGCACTGAAGCTTTCTTT. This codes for CASSSEVGLGTEAFF. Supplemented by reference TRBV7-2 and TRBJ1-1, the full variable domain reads GAGVSQSPSNKVTEKGKDVELRCDPISGHTALYWYRQSLGQGLEFLIYFQGNSAPDKSGLPSDRFSAERTGGSVSTLTIQRTQQEDSAVYLCASSSEVGLGTEAFFGQGTRLTVV.

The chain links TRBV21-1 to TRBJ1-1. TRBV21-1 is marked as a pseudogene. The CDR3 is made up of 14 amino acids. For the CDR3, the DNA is TGTGCCAGCAGCAAAGTTCGGGGGACCGCTGAAGCTTTCTTT. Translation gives CASSKVRGTAEAFF.

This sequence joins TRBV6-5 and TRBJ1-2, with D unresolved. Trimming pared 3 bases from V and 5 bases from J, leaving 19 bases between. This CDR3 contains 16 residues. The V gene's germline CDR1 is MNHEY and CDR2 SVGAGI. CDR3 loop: CASSYGPEGPPYGYTF. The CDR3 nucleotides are TGTGCCAGCAGTTATGGCCCCGAAGGACCGCCTTATGGCTACACCTTC.

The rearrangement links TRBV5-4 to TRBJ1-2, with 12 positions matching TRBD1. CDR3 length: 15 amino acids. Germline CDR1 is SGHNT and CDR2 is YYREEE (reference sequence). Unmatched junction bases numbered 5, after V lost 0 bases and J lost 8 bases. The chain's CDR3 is CASSLGGQGANGYTF. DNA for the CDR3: TGTGCCAGCAGCTTGGGGGGACAGGGGGCGAACGGCTACACCTTC.

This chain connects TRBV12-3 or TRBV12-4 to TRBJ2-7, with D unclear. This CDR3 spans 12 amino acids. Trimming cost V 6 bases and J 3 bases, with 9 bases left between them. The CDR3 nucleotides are TGTGCCAGCAGCCCCAGGTTCTACGAGCAGTACTTC. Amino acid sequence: CASSPRFYEQYF.

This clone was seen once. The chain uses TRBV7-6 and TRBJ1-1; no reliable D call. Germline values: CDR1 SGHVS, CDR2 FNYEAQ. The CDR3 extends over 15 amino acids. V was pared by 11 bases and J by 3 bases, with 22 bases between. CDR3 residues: CAQAGEVSRDTEAFF. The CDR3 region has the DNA TGTGCCCAAGCAGGCGAGGTTAGTAGGGACACTGAAGCTTTCTTT.

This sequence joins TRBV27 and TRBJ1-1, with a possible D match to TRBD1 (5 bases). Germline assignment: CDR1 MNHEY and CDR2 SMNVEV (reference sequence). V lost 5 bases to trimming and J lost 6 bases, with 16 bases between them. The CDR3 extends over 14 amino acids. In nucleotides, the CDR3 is TGTGCCAGCAGTGAACTTCAGGGTCTCCCTGAAGCTTTCTTT. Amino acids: CASSELQGLPEAFF.

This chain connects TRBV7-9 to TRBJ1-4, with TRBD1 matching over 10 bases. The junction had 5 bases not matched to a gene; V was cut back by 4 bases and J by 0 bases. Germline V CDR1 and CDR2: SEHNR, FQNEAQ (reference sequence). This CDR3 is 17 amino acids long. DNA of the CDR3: TGTGCCAGCAGCTCACGAGGACAGGGGGCAACTAATGAAAAACTGTTTTTT. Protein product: CASSSRGQGATNEKLFF.

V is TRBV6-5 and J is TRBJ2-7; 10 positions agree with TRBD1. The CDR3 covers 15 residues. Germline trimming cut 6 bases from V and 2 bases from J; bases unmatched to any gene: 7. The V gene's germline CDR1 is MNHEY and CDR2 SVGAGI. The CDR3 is CASRTGGTGAYEQYF. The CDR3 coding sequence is TGTGCCAGCAGAACCGGGGGGACAGGGGCCTACGAGCAGTACTTC.

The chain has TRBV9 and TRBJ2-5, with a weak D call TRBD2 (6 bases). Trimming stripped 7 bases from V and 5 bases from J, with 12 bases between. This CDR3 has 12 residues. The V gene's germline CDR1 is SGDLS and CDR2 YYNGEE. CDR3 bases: TGTGCCAGCCAACGGGGGAGTGAGACCCAGTACTTC. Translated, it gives CASQRGSETQYF.

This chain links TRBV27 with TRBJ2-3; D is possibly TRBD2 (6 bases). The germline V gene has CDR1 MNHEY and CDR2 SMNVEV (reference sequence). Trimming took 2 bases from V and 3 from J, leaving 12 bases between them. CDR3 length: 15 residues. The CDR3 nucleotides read TGTGCCAGCAGTTTAACGACTAGAACGACAGATACGCAGTATTTT. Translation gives CASSLTTRTTDTQYF.

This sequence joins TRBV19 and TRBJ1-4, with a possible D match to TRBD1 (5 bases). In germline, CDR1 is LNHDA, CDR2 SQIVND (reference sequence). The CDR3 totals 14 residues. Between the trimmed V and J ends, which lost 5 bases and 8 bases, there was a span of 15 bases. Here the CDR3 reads CASSSTGFREKLFF. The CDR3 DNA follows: TGTGCCAGTAGTTCTACAGGCTTTCGCGAAAAACTGTTTTTT.

This CDR3 is CATRAGGAGPPYNEQFF. The DNA for the CDR3 is TGTGCCACTAGGGCGGGGGGCGCCGGTCCCCCCTACAATGAGCAGTTCTTC. The V gene is TRBV24-1, the J gene TRBJ2-1, with 8 nucleotides matching TRBD2. Germline V gene lookup returns CDR1 KGHDR and CDR2 SFDVKD. Unmatched junction bases numbered 15, after V lost 10 bases and J lost 2 bases. This CDR3 has 17 residues.